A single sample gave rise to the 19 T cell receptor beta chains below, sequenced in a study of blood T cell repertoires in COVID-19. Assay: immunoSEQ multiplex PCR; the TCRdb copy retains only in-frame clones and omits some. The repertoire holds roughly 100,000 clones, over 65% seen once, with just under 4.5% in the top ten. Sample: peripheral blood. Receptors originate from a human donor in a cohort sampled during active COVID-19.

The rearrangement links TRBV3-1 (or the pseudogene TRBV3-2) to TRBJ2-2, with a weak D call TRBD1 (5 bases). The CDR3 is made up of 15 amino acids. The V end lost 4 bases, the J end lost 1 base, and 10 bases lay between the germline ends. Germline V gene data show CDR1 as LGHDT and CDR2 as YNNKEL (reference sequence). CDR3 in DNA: TGTGCCAGCAGCCCGCGAGACAGGAACACCGGGGAGCTGTTTTTT. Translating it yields CASSPRDRNTGELFF.

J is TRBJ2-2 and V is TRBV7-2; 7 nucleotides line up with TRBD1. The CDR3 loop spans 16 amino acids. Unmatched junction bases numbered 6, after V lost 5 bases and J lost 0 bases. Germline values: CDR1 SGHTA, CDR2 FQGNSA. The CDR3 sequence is CASSPVGGANTGELFF. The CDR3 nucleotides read TGTGCCAGCAGCCCGGTAGGGGGCGCGAACACCGGGGAGCTGTTTTTT.

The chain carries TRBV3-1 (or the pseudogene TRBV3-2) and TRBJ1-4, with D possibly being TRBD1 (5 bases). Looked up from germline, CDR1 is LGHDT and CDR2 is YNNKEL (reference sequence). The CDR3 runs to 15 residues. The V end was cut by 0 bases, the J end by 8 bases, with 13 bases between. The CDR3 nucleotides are TGTGCCAGCAGCCAAGAGGACAAAAGAACCGAAAAACTGTTTTTT. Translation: CASSQEDKRTEKLFF.

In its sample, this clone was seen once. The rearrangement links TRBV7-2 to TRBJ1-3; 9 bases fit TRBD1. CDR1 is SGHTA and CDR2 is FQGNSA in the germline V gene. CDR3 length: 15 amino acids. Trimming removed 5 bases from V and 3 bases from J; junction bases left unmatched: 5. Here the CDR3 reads CASSAGQGHGNTIYF. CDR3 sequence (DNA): TGTGCCAGCAGCGCCGGACAGGGGCATGGAAACACCATATATTTT.

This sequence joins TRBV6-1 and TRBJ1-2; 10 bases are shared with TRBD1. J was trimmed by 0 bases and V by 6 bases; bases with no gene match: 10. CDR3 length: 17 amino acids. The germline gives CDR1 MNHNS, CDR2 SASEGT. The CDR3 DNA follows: TGTGCCAGCAGCGAAACCATGACAGGGGGCGCTAACTATGGCTACACCTTC. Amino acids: CASSETMTGGANYGYTF.

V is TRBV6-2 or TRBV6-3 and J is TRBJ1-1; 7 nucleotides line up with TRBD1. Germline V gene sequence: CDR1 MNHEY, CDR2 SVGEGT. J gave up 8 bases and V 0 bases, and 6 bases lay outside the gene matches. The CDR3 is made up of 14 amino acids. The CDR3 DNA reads TGTGCCAGCAGTTACTCACAGGGGCCCTCGGAAGCTTTCTTT. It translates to CASSYSQGPSEAFF.

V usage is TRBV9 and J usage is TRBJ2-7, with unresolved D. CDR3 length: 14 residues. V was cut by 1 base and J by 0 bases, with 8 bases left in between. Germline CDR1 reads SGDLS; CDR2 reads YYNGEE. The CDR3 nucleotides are TGTGCCAGCAGCGTATTGTCGAGCTCCTACGAGCAGTACTTC. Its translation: CASSVLSSSYEQYF. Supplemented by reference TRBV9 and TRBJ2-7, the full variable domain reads DSGVTQTPKHLITATGQRVTLRCSPRSGDLSVYWYQQSLDQGLQFLIQYYNGEERAKGNILERFSAQQFPDLHSELNLSSLELGDSALYFCASSVLSSSYEQYFGPGTRLTVT.

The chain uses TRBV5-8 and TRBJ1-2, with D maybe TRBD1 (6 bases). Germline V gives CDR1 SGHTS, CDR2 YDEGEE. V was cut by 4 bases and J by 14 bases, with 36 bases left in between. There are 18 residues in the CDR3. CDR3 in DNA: TGTGCCAGCAGCCGTTATAAACTAGGGACACAGCGCCTACGAGTGGGGACCTTC. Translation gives CASSRYKLGTQRLRVGTF.

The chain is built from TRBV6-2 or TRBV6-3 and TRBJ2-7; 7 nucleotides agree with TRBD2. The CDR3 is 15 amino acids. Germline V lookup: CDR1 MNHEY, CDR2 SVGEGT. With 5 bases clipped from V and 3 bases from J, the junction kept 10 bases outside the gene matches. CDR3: CASSPSFTGGYEQYF. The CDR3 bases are TGTGCCAGCAGTCCCTCTTTTACGGGGGGCTACGAGCAGTACTTC.

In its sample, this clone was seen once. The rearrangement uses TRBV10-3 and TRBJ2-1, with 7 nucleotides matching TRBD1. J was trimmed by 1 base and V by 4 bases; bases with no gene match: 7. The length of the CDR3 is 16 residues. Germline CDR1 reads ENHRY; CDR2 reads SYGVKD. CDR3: CAISVQGVGSYNEQFF. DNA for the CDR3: TGTGCCATCAGTGTCCAGGGGGTAGGATCCTACAATGAGCAGTTCTTC.

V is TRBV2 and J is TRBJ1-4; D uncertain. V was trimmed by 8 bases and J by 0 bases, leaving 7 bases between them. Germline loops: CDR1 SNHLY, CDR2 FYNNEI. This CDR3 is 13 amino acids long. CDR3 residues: CASWPATNEKLFF. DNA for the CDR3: TGTGCCAGCTGGCCAGCAACTAATGAAAAACTGTTTTTT.

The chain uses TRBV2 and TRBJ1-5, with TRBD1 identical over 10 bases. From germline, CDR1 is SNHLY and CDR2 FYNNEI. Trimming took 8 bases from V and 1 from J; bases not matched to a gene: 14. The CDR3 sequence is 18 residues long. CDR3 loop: CASQLYRDRGKSNQPQHF. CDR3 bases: TGTGCCAGCCAATTATACCGGGACAGGGGAAAGAGCAATCAGCCCCAGCATTTT.

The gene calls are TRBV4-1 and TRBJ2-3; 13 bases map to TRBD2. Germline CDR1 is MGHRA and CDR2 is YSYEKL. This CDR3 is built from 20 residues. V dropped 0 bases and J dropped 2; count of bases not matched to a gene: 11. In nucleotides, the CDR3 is TGCGCCAGCAGCCAAGATGTCGCCCTGACTAGCGGGGGGTCCACAGATACGCAGTATTTT. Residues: CASSQDVALTSGGSTDTQYF.

CDR3: CASSLATGGNYGYTF. The CDR3, as DNA: TGCGCCAGCAGCTTGGCTACAGGGGGAAACTATGGCTACACCTTC. This chain joins TRBV5-1 and TRBJ1-2; TRBD1 matches 8 bases. V shed 0 bases and J 2 bases; nucleotides not matched to a gene: 3. Germline CDR1 and CDR2: SGHRS and YFSETQ. This CDR3 has 15 residues.

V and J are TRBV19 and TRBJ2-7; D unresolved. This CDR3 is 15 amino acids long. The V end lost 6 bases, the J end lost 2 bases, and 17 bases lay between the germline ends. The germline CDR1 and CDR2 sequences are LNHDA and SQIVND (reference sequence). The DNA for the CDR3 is TGTGCCAGTAGCCCTGGAATTTCAGGAACCTACGAGCAGTACTTC. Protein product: CASSPGISGTYEQYF.

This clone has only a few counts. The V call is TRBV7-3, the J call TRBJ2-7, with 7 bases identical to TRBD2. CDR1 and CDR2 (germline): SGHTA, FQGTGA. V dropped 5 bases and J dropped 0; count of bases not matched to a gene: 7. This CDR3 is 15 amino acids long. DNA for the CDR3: TGTGCCAGCAGCCCCTGGGGCGGGAGCTCCTACGAGCAGTACTTC. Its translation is CASSPWGGSSYEQYF.

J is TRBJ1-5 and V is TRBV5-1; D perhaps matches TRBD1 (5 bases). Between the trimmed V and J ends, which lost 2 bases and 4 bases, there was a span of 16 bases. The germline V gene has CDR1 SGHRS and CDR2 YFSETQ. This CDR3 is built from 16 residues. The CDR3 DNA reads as TGCGCCAGCAGCTTTACCACCAGGGATGCAAATCAGCCCCAGCATTTT. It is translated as CASSFTTRDANQPQHF.

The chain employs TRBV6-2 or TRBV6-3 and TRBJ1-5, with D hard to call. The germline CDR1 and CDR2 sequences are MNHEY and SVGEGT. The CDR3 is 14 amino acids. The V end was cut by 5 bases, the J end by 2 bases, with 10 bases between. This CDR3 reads CASSPGRGNQPQHF. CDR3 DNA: TGTGCCAGCAGTCCCGGGAGGGGCAATCAGCCCCAGCATTTT.

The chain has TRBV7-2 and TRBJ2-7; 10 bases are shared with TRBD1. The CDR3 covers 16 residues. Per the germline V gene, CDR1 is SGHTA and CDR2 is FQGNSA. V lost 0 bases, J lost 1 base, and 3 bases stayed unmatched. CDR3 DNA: TGTGCCAGCAGCTTAGCGAGACAGGGGGCTTCCTACGAGCAGTACTTC. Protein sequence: CASSLARQGASYEQYF.